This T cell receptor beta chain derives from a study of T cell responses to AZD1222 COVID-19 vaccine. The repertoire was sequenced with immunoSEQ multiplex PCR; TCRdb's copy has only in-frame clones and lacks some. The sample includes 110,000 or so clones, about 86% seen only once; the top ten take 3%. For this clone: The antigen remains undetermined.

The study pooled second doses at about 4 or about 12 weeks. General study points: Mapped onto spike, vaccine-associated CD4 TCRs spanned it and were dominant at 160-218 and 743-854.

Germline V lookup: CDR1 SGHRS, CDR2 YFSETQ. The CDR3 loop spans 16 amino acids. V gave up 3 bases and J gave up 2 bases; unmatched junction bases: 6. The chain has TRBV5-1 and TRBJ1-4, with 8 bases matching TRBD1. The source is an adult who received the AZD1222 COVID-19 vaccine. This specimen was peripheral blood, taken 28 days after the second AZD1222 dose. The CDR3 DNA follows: TGCGCCAGCAGCTACAGGACAGGGCAGACTAATGAAAAACTGTTTTTT. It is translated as CASSYRTGQTNEKLFF.